This T cell receptor (beta chain) was found in a study of shared clonotypes between healthy human individuals. This table comes from immunoSEQ multiplex PCR, and its TCRdb copy is limited to in-frame clones, with some not included. The data contain more than 2,000,000 clones, just over 90% of them singletons. The V gene's germline CDR1 is SGHTA and CDR2 FQGNSA. The CDR3 runs to 13 residues. V was cut by 5 bases and J by 8 bases, with 15 bases left in between. The chain joins TRBV7-2 to TRBJ1-2; D is uncertain. The material sequenced was naive CD4+ T cells sorted from blood. Indicated subset: CD45RA+ positively selected. The clonotype comes from a man in his late teens or twenties in good health. The CDR3 DNA is TGTGCCAGCAGCGCGAGTATGGGCGCCGGCTACACCTTC. Residues: CASSASMGAGYTF.